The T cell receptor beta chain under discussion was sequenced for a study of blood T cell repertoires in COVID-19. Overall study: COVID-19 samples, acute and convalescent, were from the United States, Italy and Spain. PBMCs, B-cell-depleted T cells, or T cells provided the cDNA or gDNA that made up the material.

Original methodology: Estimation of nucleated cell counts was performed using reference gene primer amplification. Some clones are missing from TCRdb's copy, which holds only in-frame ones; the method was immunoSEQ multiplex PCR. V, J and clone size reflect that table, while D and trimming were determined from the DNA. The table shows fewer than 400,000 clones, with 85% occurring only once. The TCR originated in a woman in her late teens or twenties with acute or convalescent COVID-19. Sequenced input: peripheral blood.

This CDR3 reads CASSFGTGESNTIYF. The CDR3 coding sequence is TGTGCCAGCAGCTTCGGGACAGGGGAGTCAAACACCATATATTTT. The chain recombines TRBV9 with TRBJ1-3, with 10 bases fitting TRBD1. The CDR3 runs to 15 residues. Germline V gives CDR1 SGDLS, CDR2 YYNGEE. The trim removed 4 bases at V and 6 bases at J, leaving 7 bases unmatched.